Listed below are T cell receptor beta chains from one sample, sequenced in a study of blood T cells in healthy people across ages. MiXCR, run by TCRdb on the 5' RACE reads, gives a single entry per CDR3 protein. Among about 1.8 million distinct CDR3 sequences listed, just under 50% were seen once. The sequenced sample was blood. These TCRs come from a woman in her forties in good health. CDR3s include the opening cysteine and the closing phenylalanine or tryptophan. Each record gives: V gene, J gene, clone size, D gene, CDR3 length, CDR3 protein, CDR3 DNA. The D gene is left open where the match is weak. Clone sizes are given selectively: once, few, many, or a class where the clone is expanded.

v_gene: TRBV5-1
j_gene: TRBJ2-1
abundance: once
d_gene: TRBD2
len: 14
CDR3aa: CASSLTGGAHEQFF
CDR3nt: TGCGCCAGCAGCTTGACCGGGGGGGCCCATGAGCAGTTCTTC

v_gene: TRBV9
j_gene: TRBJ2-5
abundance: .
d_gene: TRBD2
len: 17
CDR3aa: CASSVDLAGGQRETQYF
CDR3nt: TGTGCCAGCAGCGTAGACCTAGCGGGGGGCCAGCGGGAGACCCAGTACTTC

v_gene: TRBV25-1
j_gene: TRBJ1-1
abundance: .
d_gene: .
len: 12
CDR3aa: CASRDLGAEAFF
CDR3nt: TGTGCCAGCAGGGATCTGGGAGCTGAAGCTTTCTTT

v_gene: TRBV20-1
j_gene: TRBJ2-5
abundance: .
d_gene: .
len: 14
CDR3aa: CSARELVQGETQYF
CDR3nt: TGCAGTGCTAGAGAACTAGTGCAGGGGGAGACCCAGTACTTC

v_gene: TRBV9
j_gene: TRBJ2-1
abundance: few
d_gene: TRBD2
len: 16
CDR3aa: CASSVASGGQGHEQFF
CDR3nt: TGTGCCAGCAGCGTAGCCAGCGGGGGGCAAGGCCATGAGCAGTTCTTC

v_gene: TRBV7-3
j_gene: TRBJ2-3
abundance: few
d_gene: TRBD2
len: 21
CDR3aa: CASSPDGPGTSGYSSTDTQYF
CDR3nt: TGTGCCAGCAGCCCCGACGGCCCCGGGACTAGCGGATACTCTAGCACAGATACGCAGTATTTT

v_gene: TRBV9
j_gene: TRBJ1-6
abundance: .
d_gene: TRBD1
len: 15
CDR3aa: CASSAMDRGGSPLHF
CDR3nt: TGTGCCAGCAGCGCGATGGACAGGGGTGGCTCACCCCTCCACTTT

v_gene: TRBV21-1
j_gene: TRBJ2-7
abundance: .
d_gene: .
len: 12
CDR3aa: CASPRGFREQYF
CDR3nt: TGTGCCAGCCCAAGGGGTTTTCGGGAGCAGTACTTC

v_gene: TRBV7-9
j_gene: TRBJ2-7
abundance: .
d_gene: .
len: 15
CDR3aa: CASSSSAVSYNEQYF
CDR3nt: TGTGCCAGCAGCTCCTCGGCAGTTTCCTACAATGAGCAGTACTTC

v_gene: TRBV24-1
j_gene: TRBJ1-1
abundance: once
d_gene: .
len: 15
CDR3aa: CATSDSGRGNTEAFF
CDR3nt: TGTGCCACCAGTGATTCCGGCAGGGGTAACACTGAAGCTTTCTTT

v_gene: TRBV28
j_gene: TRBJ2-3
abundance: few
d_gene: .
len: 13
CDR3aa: CASTTPPRDTQYF
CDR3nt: TGTGCCAGCACCACACCCCCGCGGGATACGCAGTATTTT

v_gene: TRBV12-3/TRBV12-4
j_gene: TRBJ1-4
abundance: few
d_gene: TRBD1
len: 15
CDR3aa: CASCLSGTGGEKLFF
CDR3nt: TGTGCCAGCTGCCTTTCCGGGACAGGTGGAGAAAAACTGTTTTTT

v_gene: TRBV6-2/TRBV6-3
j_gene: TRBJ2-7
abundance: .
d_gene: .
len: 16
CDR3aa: CASSYSGQDISYEQYF
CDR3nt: TGTGCCAGCAGTTACTCAGGGCAGGACATATCCTACGAGCAGTACTTC

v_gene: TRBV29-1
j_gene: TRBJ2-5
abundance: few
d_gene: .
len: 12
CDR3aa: CSGRDTKETQYF
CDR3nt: TGCAGCGGCCGGGACACGAAAGAGACCCAGTACTTC

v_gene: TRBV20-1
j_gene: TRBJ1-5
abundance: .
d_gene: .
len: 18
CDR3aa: CSARTRHRAGKGNQPQHF
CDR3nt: TGCAGTGCTAGGACCCGCCACCGAGCGGGGAAGGGCAATCAGCCCCAGCATTTT

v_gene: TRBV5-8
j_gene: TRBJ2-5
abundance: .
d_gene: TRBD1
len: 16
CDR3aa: CASSLTGTGPIGTQYF
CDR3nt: TGTGCCAGCAGCCTGACCGGGACAGGACCCATTGGGACCCAGTACTTC

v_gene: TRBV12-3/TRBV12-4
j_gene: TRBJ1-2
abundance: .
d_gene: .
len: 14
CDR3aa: CASSSGTASLSNTF
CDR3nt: TGTGCCAGCAGTTCGGGGACTGCTAGTCTGTCGAACACCTTC

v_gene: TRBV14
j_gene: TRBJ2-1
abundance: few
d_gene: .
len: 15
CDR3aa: CASRRTEVKNNEQFF
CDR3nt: TGTGCCAGCAGGCGGACGGAGGTCAAAAACAATGAGCAGTTCTTC

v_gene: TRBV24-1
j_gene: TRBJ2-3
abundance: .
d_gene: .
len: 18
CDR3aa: CATSDLQRGEGGTDTQYF
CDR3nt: TGTGCCACCAGTGATTTGCAGAGAGGAGAGGGGGGCACAGATACGCAGTATTTT

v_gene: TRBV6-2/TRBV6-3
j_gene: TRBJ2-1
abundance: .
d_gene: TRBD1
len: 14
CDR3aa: CASGPGTGYNEQFF
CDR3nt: TGTGCCAGCGGCCCTGGGACAGGGTACAATGAGCAGTTCTTC

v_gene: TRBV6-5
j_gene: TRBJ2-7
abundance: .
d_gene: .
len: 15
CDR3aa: CASSLAGHHSYEQYF
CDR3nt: TGTGCCAGCAGTCTCGCCGGTCACCACTCCTACGAGCAGTACTTC

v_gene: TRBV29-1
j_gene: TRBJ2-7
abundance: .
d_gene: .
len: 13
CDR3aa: CSVGTGISYEQYF
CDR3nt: TGCAGCGTTGGTACAGGGATCTCCTACGAGCAGTACTTC

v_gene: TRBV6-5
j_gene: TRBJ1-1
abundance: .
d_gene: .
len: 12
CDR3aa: CASSSQVSEAFF
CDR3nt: TGTGCCAGCAGTTCTCAGGTTTCTGAAGCTTTCTTT

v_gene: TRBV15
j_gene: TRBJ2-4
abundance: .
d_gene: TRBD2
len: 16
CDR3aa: CATGGRGGLAKNIQYF
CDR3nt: TGTGCCACCGGAGGGCGGGGGGGGCTAGCCAAAAACATTCAGTACTTC

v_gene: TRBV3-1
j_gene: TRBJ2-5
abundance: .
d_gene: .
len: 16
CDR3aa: CASSLSGRDKQETQYF
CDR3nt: TGTGCCAGCAGCCTAAGCGGCCGGGACAAACAAGAGACCCAGTACTTC

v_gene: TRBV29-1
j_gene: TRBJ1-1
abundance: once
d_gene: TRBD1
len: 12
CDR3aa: CSVGGGGAEAFF
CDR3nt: TGCAGCGTTGGAGGAGGGGGCGCTGAAGCTTTCTTT

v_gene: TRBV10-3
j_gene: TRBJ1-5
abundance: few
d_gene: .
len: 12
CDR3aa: CAISESNQPQHF
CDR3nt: TGTGCCATCAGTGAGTCCAATCAGCCCCAGCATTTT

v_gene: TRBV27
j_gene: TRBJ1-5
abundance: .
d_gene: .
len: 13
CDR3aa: CASSLTINQPQHF
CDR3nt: TGTGCCAGCAGTTTAACCATCAATCAGCCCCAGCATTTT

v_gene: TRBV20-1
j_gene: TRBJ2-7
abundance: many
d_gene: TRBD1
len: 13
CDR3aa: CSAGGQSSYEQYF
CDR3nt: TGCAGTGCTGGGGGACAGAGCTCCTACGAGCAGTACTTC

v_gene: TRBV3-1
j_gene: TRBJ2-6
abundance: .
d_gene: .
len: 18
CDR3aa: CASSQAGVPRLGANVLTF
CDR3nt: TGTGCCAGCAGCCAAGCAGGGGTCCCCCGTTTAGGGGCCAACGTCCTGACTTTC

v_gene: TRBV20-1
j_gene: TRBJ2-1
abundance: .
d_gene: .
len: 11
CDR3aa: CSQGFDNEQFF
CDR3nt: TGCAGTCAAGGGTTCGACAATGAGCAGTTCTTC

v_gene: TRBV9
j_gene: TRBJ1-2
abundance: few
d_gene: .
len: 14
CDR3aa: CASSVEQGFGGYTF
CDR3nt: TGTGCCAGCAGCGTCGAACAGGGTTTCGGTGGCTACACCTTC

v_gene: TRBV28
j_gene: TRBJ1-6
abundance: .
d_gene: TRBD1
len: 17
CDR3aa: CASSLRPDRAINSPLHF
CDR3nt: TGTGCCAGCAGTTTACGTCCGGACAGGGCGATTAATTCACCCCTCCACTTT

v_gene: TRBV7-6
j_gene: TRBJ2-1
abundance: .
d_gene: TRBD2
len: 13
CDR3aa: CASSLAPRGGQFF
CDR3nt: TGTGCCAGCAGCTTAGCCCCACGGGGGGGGCAGTTCTTC

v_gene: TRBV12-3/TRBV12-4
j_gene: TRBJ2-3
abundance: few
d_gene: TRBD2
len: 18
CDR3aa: CASSFQNPGLASRDTQYF
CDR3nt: TGTGCCAGCAGCTTTCAAAACCCGGGACTAGCGAGTAGGGATACGCAGTATTTT

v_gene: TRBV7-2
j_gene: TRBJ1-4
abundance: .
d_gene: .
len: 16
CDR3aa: CISSLDGEATNEKLFF
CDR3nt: TGTATCAGCAGCTTGGACGGTGAGGCAACTAATGAAAAACTGTTTTTT

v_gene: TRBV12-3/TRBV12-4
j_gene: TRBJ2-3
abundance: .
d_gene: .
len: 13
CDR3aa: CASSLGAVDTQYF
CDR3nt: TGTGCCAGCAGTTTAGGGGCGGTTGATACGCAGTATTTT

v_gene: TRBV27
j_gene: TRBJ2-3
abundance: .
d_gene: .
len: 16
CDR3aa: CASSFLLSTSTDTQYF
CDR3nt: TGTGCCAGCAGTTTCCTCCTCTCGACTAGCACAGATACGCAGTATTTT

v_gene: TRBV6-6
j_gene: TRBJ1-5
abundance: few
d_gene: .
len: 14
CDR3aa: CASSQQGLGQPQHF
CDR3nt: TGTGCCAGCAGTCAACAGGGCCTCGGGCAGCCCCAGCATTTT

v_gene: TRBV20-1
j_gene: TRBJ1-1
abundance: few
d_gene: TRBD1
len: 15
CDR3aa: CSYSGTGGTNTEAFF
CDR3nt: TGCAGCTACTCCGGGACAGGGGGTACTAACACTGAAGCTTTCTTT

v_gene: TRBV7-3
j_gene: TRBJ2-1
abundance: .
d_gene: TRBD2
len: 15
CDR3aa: CASSSLMGRENEQFF
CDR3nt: TGTGCCAGCAGCTCTTTAATGGGGAGGGAGAATGAGCAGTTCTTC

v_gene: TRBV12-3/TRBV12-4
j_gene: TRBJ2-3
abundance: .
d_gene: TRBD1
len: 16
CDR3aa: CASSLGTGQITDTQYF
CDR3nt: TGTGCCAGCAGTTTAGGGACAGGGCAGATCACAGATACGCAGTATTTT

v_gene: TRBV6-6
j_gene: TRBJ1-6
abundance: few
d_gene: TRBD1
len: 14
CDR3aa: CASSRQGTGSPLHF
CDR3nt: TGTGCCAGCAGCAGACAGGGGACGGGTTCACCCCTCCACTTT